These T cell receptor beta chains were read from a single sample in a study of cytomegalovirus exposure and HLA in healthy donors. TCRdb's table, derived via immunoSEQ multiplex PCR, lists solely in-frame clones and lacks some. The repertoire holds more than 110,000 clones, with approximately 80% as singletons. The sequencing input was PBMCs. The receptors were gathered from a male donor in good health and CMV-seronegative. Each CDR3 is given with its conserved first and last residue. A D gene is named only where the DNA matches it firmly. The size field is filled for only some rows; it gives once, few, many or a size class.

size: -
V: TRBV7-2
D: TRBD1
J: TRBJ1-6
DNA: TGTGCCAGCAGCACAGGGGTTGCGCCCCTCCACTTT
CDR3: CASSTGVAPLHF

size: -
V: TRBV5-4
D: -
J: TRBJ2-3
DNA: TGTGCCAGCAGGACAATGGTCACAGATACGCAGTATTTT
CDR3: CASRTMVTDTQYF

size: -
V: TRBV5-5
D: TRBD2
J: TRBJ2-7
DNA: TGTGCCAGCTTACGAGGGGCGGGAGACCCCGAGCAGTACTTC
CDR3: CASLRGAGDPEQYF

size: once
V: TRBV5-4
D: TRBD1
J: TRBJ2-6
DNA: TGTGCCAGCAGCTCGGGACAGGGGGCCGCAGGGGCCAACGTCCTGACTTTC
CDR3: CASSSGQGAAGANVLTF

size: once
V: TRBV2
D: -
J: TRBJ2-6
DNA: TGTGCCCAAAAAAGGGGTATAGGCTCTGGGGCCAACGTCCTGACTTTC
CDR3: CAQKRGIGSGANVLTF

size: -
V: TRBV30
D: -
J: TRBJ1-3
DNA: TGTGCCTCCACCCGCGGGTTCTCTGGAAACACCATATATTTT
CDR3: CASTRGFSGNTIYF

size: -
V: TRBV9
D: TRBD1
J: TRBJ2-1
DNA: TGTGCCAGCAGCGCGGGACAGAGCTCCTACAATGAGCAGTTCTTC
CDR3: CASSAGQSSYNEQFF

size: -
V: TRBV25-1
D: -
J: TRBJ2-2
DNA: TGTGCCAGCAGTGATACGAGCGAAAACACCGGGGAGCTGTTTTTT
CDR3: CASSDTSENTGELFF

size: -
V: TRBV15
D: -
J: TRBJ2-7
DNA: TGTGCCACCAGCAGTCTCTTAACGCGGGTCGGCGAGCAGTACTTC
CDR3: CATSSLLTRVGEQYF

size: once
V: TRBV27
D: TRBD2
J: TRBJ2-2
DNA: TGTGCCAGCAGTCCCCGGACTAGCGGGGACCTATCCCGTGCCGGGGAGCTGTTTTTT
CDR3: CASSPRTSGDLSRAGELFF

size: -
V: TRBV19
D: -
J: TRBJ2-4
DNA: TGTGCCAGTAGTATACCCCGGGACTCTACAGCCAAAAACAGTCAGTACTTC
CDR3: CASSIPRDSTAKNSQYF

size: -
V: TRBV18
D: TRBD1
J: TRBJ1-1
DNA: TGTGCCAGCTCACAGGTTGGGCCCTGGACAGGGCCCTGGGGCACTGAAGCTTTCTTT
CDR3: CASSQVGPWTGPWGTEAFF

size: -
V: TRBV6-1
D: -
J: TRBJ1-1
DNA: TGTGCCAGCAGTGAAAGCGTGGGGGACATGAACACTGAAGCTTTCTTT
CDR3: CASSESVGDMNTEAFF

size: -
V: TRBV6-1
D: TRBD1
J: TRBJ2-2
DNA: TGTGCCGGGAGGGACAGGGCGGTTGTCGGGGAGCTGTTTTTT
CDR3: CAGRDRAVVGELFF

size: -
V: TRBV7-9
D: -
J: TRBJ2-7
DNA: TGTGCCAGCAGCATAGATGCAGCGACTACCTACGAGCAGTACTTC
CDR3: CASSIDAATTYEQYF

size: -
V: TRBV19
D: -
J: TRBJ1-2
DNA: TGTGCCAGTAGAAATCAGGCCCTTGGCTACACCTTC
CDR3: CASRNQALGYTF

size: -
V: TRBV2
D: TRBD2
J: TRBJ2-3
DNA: TGTGCCAGCAGTGTTGGACTAGCGGGGAACACAGATACGCAGTATTTT
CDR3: CASSVGLAGNTDTQYF

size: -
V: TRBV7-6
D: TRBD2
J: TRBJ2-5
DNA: TGTGCCAGCAGCTTAGTAGCGGGAGGGGAAGAGACCCAGTACTTC
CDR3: CASSLVAGGEETQYF

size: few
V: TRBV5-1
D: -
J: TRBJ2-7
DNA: TGCGCCAGCAGCCCGCCGGCCTACGAGCAGTACTTC
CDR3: CASSPPAYEQYF

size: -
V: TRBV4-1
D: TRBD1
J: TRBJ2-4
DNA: TGCGCCAGCAGCCAACCTCGACAGGGTCTAGCCAAAAACATTCAGTACTTC
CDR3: CASSQPRQGLAKNIQYF

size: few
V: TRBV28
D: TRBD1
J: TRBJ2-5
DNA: TGTGCCAGCCATAATAGGGACAGGGGCCAAGAGACCCAGTACTTC
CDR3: CASHNRDRGQETQYF

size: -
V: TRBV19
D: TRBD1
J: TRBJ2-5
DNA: TGTGCCAGTAGTACCGTGACAGGGGGCGCGGAGACCCAGTACTTC
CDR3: CASSTVTGGAETQYF

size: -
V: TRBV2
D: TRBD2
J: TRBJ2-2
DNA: TGTGCCAGCAGTGCGGCGGGGGGGAGGCCTGGGGAGCTGTTTTTT
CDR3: CASSAAGGRPGELFF

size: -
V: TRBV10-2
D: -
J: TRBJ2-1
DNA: TGCGCCAGCAGAGGGGGGACTACATTTTACAATGAGCAGTTCTTC
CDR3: CASRGGTTFYNEQFF

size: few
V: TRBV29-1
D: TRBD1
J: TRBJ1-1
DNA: TGCAGCGTAGGTGGACAGGGTGGCACTGAAGCTTTCTTT
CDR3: CSVGGQGGTEAFF

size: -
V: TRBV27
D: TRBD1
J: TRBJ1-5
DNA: TGTGCCAGCAGTTTACTTCAGGGGGCAAGGTGCAATCAGCCCCAGCATTTT
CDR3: CASSLLQGARCNQPQHF

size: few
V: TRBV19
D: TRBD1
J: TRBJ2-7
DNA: TGTGCCAGTAGTGCCCAAGGACAGGGGAACTACGAGCAGTACTTC
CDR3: CASSAQGQGNYEQYF

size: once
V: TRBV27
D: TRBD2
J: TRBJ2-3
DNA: TGTGCCAGCAGTTTACGACTAGCGGGAGCACCAGATACGCAGTATTTT
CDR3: CASSLRLAGAPDTQYF

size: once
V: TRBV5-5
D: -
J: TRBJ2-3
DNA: TGTGCCAGCAGCTTGGCCATCGGTGGCAGGGAAAGCACAGATACGCAGTATTTT
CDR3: CASSLAIGGRESTDTQYF

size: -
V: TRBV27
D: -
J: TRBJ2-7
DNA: TGTGCCAGCAGTTTGTTGGCACACTCCTACGAGCAGTACTTC
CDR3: CASSLLAHSYEQYF

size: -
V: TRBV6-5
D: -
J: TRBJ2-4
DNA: TGTGCCAGCAGGCGACTAGGGGGCCGGGGAATTCAGTACTTC
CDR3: CASRRLGGRGIQYF

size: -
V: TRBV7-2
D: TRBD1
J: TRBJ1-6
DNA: TGTGCCAGCAGCTCACCTGTGGACAGGGGGTCCTATAATTCACCCCTCCACTTT
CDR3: CASSSPVDRGSYNSPLHF

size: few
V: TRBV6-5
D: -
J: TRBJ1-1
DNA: TGTGCCAGCAGAGACAGAGGGGAGGACACTGAAGCTTTCTTT
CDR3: CASRDRGEDTEAFF

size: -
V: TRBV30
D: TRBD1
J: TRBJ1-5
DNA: TGTGCCTGGAGTCCCGACAGGGGCAGTCAGCCCCAGCATTTT
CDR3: CAWSPDRGSQPQHF

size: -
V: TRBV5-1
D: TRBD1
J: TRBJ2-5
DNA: TGCGCCAGCAGCTTAGCCGGAGACAGGGAAGAGACCCAGTACTTC
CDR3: CASSLAGDREETQYF

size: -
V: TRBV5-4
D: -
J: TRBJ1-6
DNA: TGTGCCAGCAGCTTGGATAATGGCAACGTCAATTCACCCCTCCACTTT
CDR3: CASSLDNGNVNSPLHF

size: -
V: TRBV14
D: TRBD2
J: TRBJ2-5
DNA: TGTGCCAGCAGCCGACTAGCGGGGGTTTTAGAGACCCAGTACTTC
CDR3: CASSRLAGVLETQYF